One and the same sample provided the 9 T cell receptor beta chains below, sequenced in a study of beta chain features in type 1 diabetes. Every bit of the isolated RNA underwent reverse transcription, so sequencing read expressed TCRB transcripts. Generated by immunoSEQ multiplex PCR, the TCRdb table keeps only in-frame clones and is missing some. The sample has 250,000 to 300,000 clones, approximately 8.1% seen once. Sequenced material: central memory CD4+ T cells from blood. These receptor sequences come from a woman aged 18 to 35 in good health.

V usage is TRBV29-1 and J usage is TRBJ2-5; D call uncertain. V was clipped by 2 bases and J by 6 bases, with 7 bases between them. This CDR3 is built from 11 residues. Germline CDR1 is SQVTM and CDR2 is ANQGSEA. The CDR3 spells CSVEMSQTQYF. The CDR3 DNA is TGCAGCGTTGAAATGTCTCAGACCCAGTACTTC.

Many counts were recorded for this clone. The chain couples TRBV7-2 to TRBJ2-1; the D is unclear. This CDR3 region has 16 residues. The ends were cut back, 1 base at V and 6 bases at J, with 16 bases in the middle. Germline CDR1 and CDR2: SGHTA and FQGNSA. In nucleotides, the CDR3 is TGTGCCAGCAGCTTAGTGCCCAGTGGGGTAGGCAATGAGCAGTTCTTC. It specifies CASSLVPSGVGNEQFF.

This clone came up many times. V is TRBV7-2 and J is TRBJ2-7; 14 nucleotides line up with TRBD2. The junction had 10 bases not matched to a gene; V was cut back by 4 bases and J by 5 bases. The CDR3 is 17 residues long. Germline V lookup: CDR1 SGHTA, CDR2 FQGNSA. DNA for the CDR3: TGTGCCAGCAGCTCAGGGGGGACTAGCGGGAGATATGACGAGCAGTACTTC. It codes for CASSSGGTSGRYDEQYF.

This clone was picked up many times. CDR3 amino acids: CASSKIPGQTTDTQYF. In nucleotides, the CDR3 is TGTGCCAGCAGCAAAATACCGGGACAGACCACAGATACGCAGTATTTT. The genes are TRBV21-1 and TRBJ2-3; the table calls TRBD1, which could not be checked here. TRBV21-1 is termed a pseudogene. There are 16 residues in the CDR3.

This clone has more than one count but fewer than ten. This chain uses TRBV29-1 with TRBJ2-3, with D possibly matching TRBD1 (6 bases). CDR1 and CDR2 (germline): SQVTM, ANQGSEA. V lost 7 bases and J lost 3, with 23 bases in between. This CDR3 has 16 amino acids. The DNA of the CDR3 is TGCAGCGAGTTGCGGTGGAACAGGGTCGGGACAGATACGCAGTATTTT. This codes for CSELRWNRVGTDTQYF.

The CDR3 is CASSRGTNTGELFF. The CDR3, as DNA: TGTGCCAGCTCACGAGGGACGAACACCGGGGAGCTGTTTTTT. The V gene is TRBV18, the J gene TRBJ2-2, with TRBD2 as a possible D gene (5 bases). V was trimmed by 4 bases and J by 0 bases, leaving 6 bases between them. The CDR3 extends over 14 amino acids. CDR1 is KGHSH, CDR2 LQKENI, per germline. The variable domain in full, with the rest retrieved from reference TRBV18 and TRBJ2-2, is NAGVMQNPRHLVRRRGQEARLRCSPMKGHSHVYWYRQLPEEGLKFMVYLQKENIIDESGMPKERFSAEFPKEGPSILRIQQVVRGDSAAYFCASSRGTNTGELFFGEGSRLTVL.

This clone has only a few counts. The chain employs TRBV5-1 and TRBJ1-5; a weak D match, TRBD1 (5 bases). Germline V gene lookup returns CDR1 SGHRS and CDR2 YFSETQ. The CDR3 is 14 amino acids. The germline V and J ends were trimmed by 1 base and 9 bases, with 14 bases remaining between them. The CDR3: CASSLTGEDLPQHF. For the CDR3, the DNA is TGCGCCAGCAGCTTGACAGGAGAAGATCTGCCCCAGCATTTT. The complete variable domain, with remaining parts taken from reference TRBV5-1 and TRBJ1-5, reads KAGVTQTPRYLIKTRGQQVTLSCSPISGHRSVSWYQQTPGQGLQFLFEYFSETQRNKGNFPGRFSGRQFSNSRSEMNVSTLELGDSALYLCASSLTGEDLPQHFGDGTRLSIL.

This clone appeared a few times. The chain combines TRBV14 with TRBJ2-5; D gene unclear. V was shortened by 2 bases and J by 4 bases, with 11 bases between the two germline ends. The CDR3 sequence is 14 residues long. Germline V gives CDR1 SGHDN, CDR2 FVKESK. CDR3 protein: CASSQMTAPETQYF. The CDR3 nucleotides are TGTGCCAGCAGCCAAATGACGGCCCCAGAGACCCAGTACTTC.

There are a few counts of this clone. V gene TRBV7-7 combines with J gene TRBJ2-2; D possibly corresponds to TRBD2 (6 bases). The V gene's germline CDR1 is SSHAT and CDR2 FNYEAQ (reference sequence). The length of the CDR3 is 13 residues. The CDR3 reads CASPGGNTGELFF. The CDR3 coding sequence is TGTGCTAGCCCCGGGGGAAACACCGGGGAGCTGTTTTTT.